These T cell receptor beta chains were read from a single sample in a study of post-analysis software for immune sequencing data. TCRdb recomputed calls from the PCR reads with MiXCR, one row per CDR3 protein. The profile shows approximately 440,000 distinct CDR3 sequences, under 55% of them singletons. The sequencing input was blood. The receptors shown here come from a girl aged 10 to 17 with multiple sclerosis. Each CDR3 is given with its conserved first and last residue. The D gene is left open where the match is weak. The size field is filled for only some rows; it gives once, few, many or a size class.

TRBJ2-7 | TRBV29-1 | TRBD2 | - | CSVEGLATYEQYF | TGCAGCGTTGAGGGACTAGCTACCTACGAGCAGTACTTC
TRBJ2-1 | TRBV5-1 | - | - | CASSPGMGSGSFDNEQFF | TGCGCCAGCAGCCCGGGAATGGGTTCAGGGTCGTTCGACAATGAGCAGTTCTTC
TRBJ1-2 | TRBV20-1 | - | few | CSARDVTKGENYGYTF | TGCAGTGCTAGAGATGTCACCAAGGGGGAGAACTATGGCTACACCTTC
TRBJ2-3 | TRBV20-1 | TRBD2 | - | CSARASAGQADTQYF | TGCAGTGCTAGAGCCTCAGCGGGGCAGGCAGATACGCAGTATTTT
TRBJ2-7 | TRBV5-1 | - | few | CASRDAGTDHYEQYF | TGCGCCAGCAGGGATGCCGGGACGGATCACTACGAGCAGTACTTC
TRBJ2-1 | TRBV20-1 | TRBD2 | - | CRAFLAGGPNEQFF | TGCCGTGCTTTTCTAGCGGGAGGGCCAAATGAGCAGTTCTTC
TRBJ2-5 | TRBV10-3 | - | few | CAISESGLGETQYF | TGTGCCATCAGTGAGTCGGGACTTGGGGAGACCCAGTACTTC
TRBJ2-7 | TRBV12-3/TRBV12-4 | - | - | CASTQGGGNYEQYF | TGTGCCAGCACCCAAGGAGGGGGCAACTACGAGCAGTACTTC
TRBJ2-3 | TRBV5-1 | TRBD2 | few | CASSLYGLAGGPPTDTQYF | TGCGCCAGCAGCTTGTACGGACTAGCGGGAGGGCCACCCACAGATACGCAGTATTTT
TRBJ2-1 | TRBV9 | - | - | CASSATQRGEQFF | TGTGCCAGCAGCGCGACCCAGCGAGGTGAGCAGTTCTTC
TRBJ2-7 | TRBV15 | - | many | CATSRDREQYF | TGTGCCACCAGCAGAGATCGCGAGCAGTACTTC